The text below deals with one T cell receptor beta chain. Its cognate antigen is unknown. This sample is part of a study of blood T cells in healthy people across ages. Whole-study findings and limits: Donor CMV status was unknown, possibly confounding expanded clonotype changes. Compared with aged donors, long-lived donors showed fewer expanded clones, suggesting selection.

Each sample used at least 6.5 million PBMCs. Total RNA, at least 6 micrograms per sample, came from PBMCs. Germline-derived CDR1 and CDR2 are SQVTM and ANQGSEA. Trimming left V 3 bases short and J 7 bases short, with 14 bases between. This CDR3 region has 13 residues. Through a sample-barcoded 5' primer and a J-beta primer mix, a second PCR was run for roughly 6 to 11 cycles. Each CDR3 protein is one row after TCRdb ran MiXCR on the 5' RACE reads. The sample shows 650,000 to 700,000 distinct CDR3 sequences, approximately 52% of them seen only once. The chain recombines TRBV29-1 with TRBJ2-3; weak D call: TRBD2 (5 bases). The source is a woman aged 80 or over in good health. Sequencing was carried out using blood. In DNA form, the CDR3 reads TGCAGCGTTGACGAGGCTTGGAGGAATACGCAGTATTTT. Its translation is CSVDEAWRNTQYF.